This T cell receptor (beta chain) is from a study of shared clonotypes between healthy human individuals. Study observations and caveats: Naive CD4 clonotype sharing across a few donors was 4% to 5%. Tissue TCR repertoires likely differ from these blood-only repertoires. Memory subsets had estimated richness that was generally smaller than that of naive subsets.

Libraries were prepared by immunoSEQ multiplex PCR; TCRdb keeps only in-frame clonotypes and omits some of them. The sample gives about 2.4 million clones, roughly 93% of which show up once; more than 0.35% is in the top ten. The V gene's germline CDR1 is SGHRS and CDR2 YFSETQ. This CDR3 spans 14 amino acids. V lost 4 bases to trimming and J lost 3 bases, with 11 bases between them. The authors divided CD4+ cells into CD45RA+ naive and CD45RA-negative memory subsets. To note about this clone: Its target is unknown. This sample includes further DNA sequences coding for the same CDR3.

The chain employs TRBV5-1 and TRBJ1-3; D is perhaps TRBD1 (5 bases). The origin of this receptor is a man aged 18 to 29 in good health. Some clones in this sample may be carry-over from other donors' samples. The sample taken for sequencing was naive CD4+ T cells from PBMCs. Subset of the sample: CD45RA+ positively selected. CDR3 nucleotide sequence: TGCGCCAGCAGCAACCGAACAGGTGGAAACACCATATATTTT. Residues: CASSNRTGGNTIYF.